This TCR beta chain was identified in a study of regulatory T cells in long-lasting Graves disease. This CDR3 region has 15 residues. CDR1 SGHTA and CDR2 FQGNSA come from the germline V gene. V was clipped by 4 bases and J by 5 bases, with 14 bases between them. The time point was: newly diagnosed GD, antithyroid drugs for less than 3 months. PBMCs provided the RNA from which the TCR library was made. Regarding the study as a whole: Patients whose Graves' disease persisted exhibited lower TCR diversity than those newly diagnosed. Persistent disease preferred TRBV28, TRBJ1-2 and TRBJ2-5. Since the sample size was small, accuracy may have been reduced. Among persistent patients, a larger number of public clonotypes were shared (roughly 2,900) than among newly diagnosed patients (more than 850).

A remark on this clonotype: Its antigen is not identified. A much larger clonotype is one base distant, so this may be a read error.

The authors built TCR beta libraries using iRepertoire HTBI primers and Arm-PCR of CDR3 regions. Each CDR3 protein is one row after TCRdb ran MiXCR on the multiplex PCR reads. The sample holds about 540,000 distinct CDR3 sequences; about 13% are singletons and the top ten take about 9.1%. These data also featured in a second study, about T cells in Graves' hyperthyroidism and ophthalmopathy.

This TCR came from a man under 40 with Graves disease. The rearrangement uses TRBV7-2 and TRBJ1-4, with D tentatively TRBD1 (6 bases). The sample in question was peripheral blood mononuclear cells (PBMCs), obtained at new diagnosis, from a patient treated with antithyroid drugs. The CDR3: CASSSGGRVNEKLFF. The CDR3 nucleotides are TGTGCCAGCAGCTCTGGGGGCAGGGTGAATGAAAAACTGTTTTTT.